This T cell receptor (beta chain) was identified during a study of T cell responses to AZD1222 COVID-19 vaccine. The method was immunoSEQ multiplex PCR; TCRdb's version includes in-frame clones alone and lacks a portion of them. The sample has over 75,000 clones, around 87% seen once; the top ten hold around 29%. J was trimmed by 2 bases and V by 7 bases; bases with no gene match: 6. Germline CDR1 reads MNHNY; CDR2 reads SVGAGI (reference sequence). This CDR3 has 14 residues. This clone was seen once. This rearrangement joins TRBV6-6 to TRBJ2-7, with 9 bases that match TRBD1. This receptor was obtained from an adult in good health. The sample in question was peripheral blood, obtained on day 0 of AZD1222 vaccination. The CDR3, as DNA: TGTGCCAGCACTATGACAGGGGGAACCTACGAGCAGTACTTC. Translation gives CASTMTGGTYEQYF.